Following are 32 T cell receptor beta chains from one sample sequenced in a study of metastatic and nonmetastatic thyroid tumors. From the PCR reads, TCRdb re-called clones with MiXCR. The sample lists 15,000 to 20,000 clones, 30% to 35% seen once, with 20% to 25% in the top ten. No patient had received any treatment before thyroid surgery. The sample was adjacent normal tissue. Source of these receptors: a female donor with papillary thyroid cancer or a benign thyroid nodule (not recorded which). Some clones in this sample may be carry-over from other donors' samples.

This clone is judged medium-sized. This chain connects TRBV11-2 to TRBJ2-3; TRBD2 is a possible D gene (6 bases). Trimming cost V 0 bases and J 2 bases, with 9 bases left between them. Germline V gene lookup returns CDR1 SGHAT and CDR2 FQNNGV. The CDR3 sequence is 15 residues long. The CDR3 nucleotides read TGTGCCAGCAGCTTAGATGGCGGGACCACAGATACGCAGTATTTT. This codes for CASSLDGGTTDTQYF.

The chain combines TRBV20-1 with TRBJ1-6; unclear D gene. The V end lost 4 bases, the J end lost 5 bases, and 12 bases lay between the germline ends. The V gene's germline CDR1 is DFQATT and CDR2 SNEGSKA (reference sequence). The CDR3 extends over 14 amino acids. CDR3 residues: CSANGPADNSPLHF. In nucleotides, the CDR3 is TGCAGTGCTAATGGCCCTGCCGATAATTCACCCCTCCACTTT.

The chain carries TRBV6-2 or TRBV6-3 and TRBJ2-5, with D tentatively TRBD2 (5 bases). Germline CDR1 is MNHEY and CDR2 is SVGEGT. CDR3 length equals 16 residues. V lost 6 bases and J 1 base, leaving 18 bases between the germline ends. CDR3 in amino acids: CASRDPVRDIQETQYF. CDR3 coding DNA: TGTGCCAGCAGGGACCCCGTCCGGGATATCCAAGAGACCCAGTACTTC.

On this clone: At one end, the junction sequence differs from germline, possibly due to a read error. The CDR3 DNA sequence: TGTGCCAGCAGCTTAAGTCAGACCGGGGAGTTGCCTTTT. It yields the protein CASSLSQTGELPF. The rearrangement uses TRBV7-2 and TRBJ2-2; tentatively, D is TRBD2 (5 bases). This CDR3 spans 13 amino acids. Germline CDR1 reads SGHTA; CDR2 reads FQGNSA.

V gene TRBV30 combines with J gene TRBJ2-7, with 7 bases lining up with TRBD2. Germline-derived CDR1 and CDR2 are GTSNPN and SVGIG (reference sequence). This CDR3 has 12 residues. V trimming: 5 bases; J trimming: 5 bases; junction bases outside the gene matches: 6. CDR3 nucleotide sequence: TGTGCCTGGGGCTGGGGGGGGAACGAGCAGTACTTC. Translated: CAWGWGGNEQYF.

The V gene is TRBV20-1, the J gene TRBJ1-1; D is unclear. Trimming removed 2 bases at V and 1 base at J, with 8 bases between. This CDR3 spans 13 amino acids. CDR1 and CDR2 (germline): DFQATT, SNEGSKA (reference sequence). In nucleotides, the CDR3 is TGCAGTGCTAGACAGAACCCGAACACTGAAGCTTTCTTT. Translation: CSARQNPNTEAFF.

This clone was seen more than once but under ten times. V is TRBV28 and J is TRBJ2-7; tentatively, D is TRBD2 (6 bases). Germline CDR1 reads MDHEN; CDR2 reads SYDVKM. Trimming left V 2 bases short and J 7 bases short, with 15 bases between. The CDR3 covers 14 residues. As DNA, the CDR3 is TGTGCCAGCAGTTTAGGAGGGATCCTCCGGGAGCAGTACTTC. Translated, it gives CASSLGGILREQYF.

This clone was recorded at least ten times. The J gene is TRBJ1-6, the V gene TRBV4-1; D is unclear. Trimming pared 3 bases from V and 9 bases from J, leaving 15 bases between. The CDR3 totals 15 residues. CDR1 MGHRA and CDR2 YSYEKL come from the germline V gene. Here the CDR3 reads CASSHDGEFGSPLHF. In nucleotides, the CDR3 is TGCGCCAGCAGCCACGACGGGGAGTTTGGTTCACCCCTCCACTTT.

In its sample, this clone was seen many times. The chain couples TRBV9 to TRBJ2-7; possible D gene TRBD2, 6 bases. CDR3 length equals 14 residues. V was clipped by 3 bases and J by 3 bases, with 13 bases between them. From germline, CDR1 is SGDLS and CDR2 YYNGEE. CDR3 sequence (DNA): TGTGCCAGCAGCGAGGACTACCGAGGCTACGAGCAGTACTTC. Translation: CASSEDYRGYEQYF.

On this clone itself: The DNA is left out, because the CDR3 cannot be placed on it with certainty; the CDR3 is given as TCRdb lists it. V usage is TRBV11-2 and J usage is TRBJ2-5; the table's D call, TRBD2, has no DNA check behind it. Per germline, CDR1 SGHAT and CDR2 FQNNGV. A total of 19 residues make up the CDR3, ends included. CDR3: CASSFYICTPGSGVETQYF.

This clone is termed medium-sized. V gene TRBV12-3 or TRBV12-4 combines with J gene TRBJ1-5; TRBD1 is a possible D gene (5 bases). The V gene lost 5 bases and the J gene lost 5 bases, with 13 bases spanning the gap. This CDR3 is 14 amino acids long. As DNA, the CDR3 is TGTGCCAGCAGTCTCGGGACTCCGGATCAGCCCCAGCATTTT. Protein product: CASSLGTPDQPQHF.

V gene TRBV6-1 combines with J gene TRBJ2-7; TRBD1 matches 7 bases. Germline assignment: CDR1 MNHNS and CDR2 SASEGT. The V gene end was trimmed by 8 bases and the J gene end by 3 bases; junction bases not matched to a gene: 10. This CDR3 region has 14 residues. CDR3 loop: CASLGAGGVYEQYF. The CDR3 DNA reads TGTGCCAGCCTTGGGGCAGGGGGTGTCTACGAGCAGTACTTC.

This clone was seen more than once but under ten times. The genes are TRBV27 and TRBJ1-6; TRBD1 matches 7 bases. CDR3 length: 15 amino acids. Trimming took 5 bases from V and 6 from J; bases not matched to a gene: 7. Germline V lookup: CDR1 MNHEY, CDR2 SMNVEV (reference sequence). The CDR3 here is CASSLGTVGNSPLHF. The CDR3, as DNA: TGTGCCAGCAGTCTTGGGACAGTTGGTAATTCACCCCTCCACTTT.

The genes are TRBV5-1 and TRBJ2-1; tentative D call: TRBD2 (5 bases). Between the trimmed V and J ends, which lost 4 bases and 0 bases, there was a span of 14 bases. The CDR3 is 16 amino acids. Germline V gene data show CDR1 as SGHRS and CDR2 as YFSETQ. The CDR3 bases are TGCGCCAGCAGCCCACCAGCGGTTGGCTCCTACAATGAGCAGTTCTTC. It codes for CASSPPAVGSYNEQFF.

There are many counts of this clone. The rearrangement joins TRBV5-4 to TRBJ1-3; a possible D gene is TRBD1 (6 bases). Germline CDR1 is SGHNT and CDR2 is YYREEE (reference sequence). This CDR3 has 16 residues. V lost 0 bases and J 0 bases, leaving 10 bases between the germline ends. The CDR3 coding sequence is TGTGCCAGCAGCTTGGGGGGGCCAGGCTCTGGAAACACCATATATTTT. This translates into CASSLGGPGSGNTIYF.

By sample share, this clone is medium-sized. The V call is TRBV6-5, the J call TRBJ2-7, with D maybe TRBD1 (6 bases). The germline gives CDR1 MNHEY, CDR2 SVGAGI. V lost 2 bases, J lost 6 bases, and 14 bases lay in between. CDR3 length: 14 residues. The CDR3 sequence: CASSYRQAGGEQYF. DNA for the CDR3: TGTGCCAGCAGTTACAGACAGGCAGGCGGCGAGCAGTACTTC.

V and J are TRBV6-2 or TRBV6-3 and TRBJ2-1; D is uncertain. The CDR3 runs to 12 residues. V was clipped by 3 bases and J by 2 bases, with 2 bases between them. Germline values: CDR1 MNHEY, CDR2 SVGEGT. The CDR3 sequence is CASSYTYNEQFF. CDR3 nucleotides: TGTGCCAGCAGTTATACCTACAATGAGCAGTTCTTC.

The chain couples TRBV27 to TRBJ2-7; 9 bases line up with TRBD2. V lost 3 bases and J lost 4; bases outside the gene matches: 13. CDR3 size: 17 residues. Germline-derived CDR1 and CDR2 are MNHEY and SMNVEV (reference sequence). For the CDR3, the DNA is TGTGCCAGCAGTTTTATACCAGGAGCGGGGGGCGGGTACGAGCAGTACTTC. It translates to CASSFIPGAGGGYEQYF.

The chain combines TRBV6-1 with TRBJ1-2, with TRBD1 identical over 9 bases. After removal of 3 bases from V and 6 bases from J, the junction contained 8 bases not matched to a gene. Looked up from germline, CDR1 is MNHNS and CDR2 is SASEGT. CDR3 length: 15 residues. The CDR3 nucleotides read TGTGCCAGCAGTGATGTACCGGGACAGGGCCATGGCTACACCTTC. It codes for CASSDVPGQGHGYTF.

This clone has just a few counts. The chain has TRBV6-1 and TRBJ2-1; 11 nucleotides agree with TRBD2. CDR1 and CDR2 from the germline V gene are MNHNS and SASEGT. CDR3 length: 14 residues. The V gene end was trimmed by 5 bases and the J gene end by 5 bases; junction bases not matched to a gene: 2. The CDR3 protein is CASSTGLADNEQFF. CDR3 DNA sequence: TGTGCCAGCAGTACGGGACTAGCGGACAATGAGCAGTTCTTC.

For the CDR3, the DNA is TGTGCCAGCAGTTTCGCGGGAGAGGATACGCAGTATTTT. Translated: CASSFAGEDTQYF. V usage is TRBV12-3 or TRBV12-4 and J usage is TRBJ2-3, with TRBD2 identical over 7 bases. The CDR3 length is 13 residues. V lost 3 bases, J lost 6 bases, and 3 bases stayed unmatched.

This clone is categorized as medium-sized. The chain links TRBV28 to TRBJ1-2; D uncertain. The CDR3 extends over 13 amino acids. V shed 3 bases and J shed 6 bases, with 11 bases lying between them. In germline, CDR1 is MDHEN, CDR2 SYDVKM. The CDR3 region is CASSFGMVNGYTF. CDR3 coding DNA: TGTGCCAGCAGTTTTGGTATGGTCAATGGCTACACCTTC.

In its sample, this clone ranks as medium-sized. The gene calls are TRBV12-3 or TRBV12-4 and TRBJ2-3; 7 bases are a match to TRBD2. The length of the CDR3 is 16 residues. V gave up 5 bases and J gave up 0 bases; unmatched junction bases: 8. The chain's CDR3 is CASSPAGTTSTDTQYF. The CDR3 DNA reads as TGTGCCAGCAGTCCGGCCGGGACTACGAGCACAGATACGCAGTATTTT.

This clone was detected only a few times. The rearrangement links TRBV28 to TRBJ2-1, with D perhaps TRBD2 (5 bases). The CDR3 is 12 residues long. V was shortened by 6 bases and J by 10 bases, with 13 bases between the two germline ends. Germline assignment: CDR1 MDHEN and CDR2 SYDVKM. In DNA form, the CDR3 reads TGTGCCAGCAGCACGCAGCCGGGGGAGCAGTTCTTC. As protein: CASSTQPGEQFF. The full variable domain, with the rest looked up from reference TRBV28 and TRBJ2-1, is DVKVTQSSRYLVKRTGEKVFLECVQDMDHENMFWYRQDPGLGLRLIYFSYDVKMKEKGDIPEGYSVSREKKERFSLILESASTNQTSMYLCASSTQPGEQFFGPGTRLTVL.

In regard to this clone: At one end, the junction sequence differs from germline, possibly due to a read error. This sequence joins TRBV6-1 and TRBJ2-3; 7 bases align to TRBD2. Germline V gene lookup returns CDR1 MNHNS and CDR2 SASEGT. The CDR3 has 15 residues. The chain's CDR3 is CASSDEAGYTNTQYF. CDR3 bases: TGTGCCAGCAGTGACGAAGCGGGGTACACAAATACGCAGTATTTT.

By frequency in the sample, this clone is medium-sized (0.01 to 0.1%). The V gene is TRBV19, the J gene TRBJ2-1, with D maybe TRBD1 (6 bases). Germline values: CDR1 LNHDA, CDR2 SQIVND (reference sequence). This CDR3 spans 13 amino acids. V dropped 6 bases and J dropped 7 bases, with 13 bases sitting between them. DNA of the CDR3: TGTGCCAGTAGGCAGGACGGGACAAATGAGCAGTTCTTC. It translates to CASRQDGTNEQFF. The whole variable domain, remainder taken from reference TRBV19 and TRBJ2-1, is DGGITQSPKYLFRKEGQNVTLSCEQNLNHDAMYWYRQDPGQGLRLIYYSQIVNDFQKGDIAEGYSVSREKKESFPLTVTSAQKNPTAFYLCASRQDGTNEQFFGPGTRLTVL.

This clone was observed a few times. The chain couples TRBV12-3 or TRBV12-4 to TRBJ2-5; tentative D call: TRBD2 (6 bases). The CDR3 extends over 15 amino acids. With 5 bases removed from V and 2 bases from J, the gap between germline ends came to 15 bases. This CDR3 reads CASSTVGRAQETQYF. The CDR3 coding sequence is TGTGCCAGCAGTACAGTCGGGAGAGCTCAAGAGACCCAGTACTTC.

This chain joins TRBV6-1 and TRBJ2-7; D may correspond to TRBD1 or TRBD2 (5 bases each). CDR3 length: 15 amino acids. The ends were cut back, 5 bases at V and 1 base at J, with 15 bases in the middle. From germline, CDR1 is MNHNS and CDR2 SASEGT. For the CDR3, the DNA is TGTGCCAGCAGTCGTACGGGGCCCTCTTCCTACGAGCAGTACTTC. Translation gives CASSRTGPSSYEQYF.

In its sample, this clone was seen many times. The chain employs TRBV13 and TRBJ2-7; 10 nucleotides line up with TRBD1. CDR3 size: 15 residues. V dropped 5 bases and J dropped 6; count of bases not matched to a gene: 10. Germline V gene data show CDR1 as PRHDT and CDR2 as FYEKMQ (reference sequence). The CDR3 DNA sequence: TGTGCCAGCAGCCCACGTCCCGGGACAGGGGCCGAGCAGTACTTC. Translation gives CASSPRPGTGAEQYF.

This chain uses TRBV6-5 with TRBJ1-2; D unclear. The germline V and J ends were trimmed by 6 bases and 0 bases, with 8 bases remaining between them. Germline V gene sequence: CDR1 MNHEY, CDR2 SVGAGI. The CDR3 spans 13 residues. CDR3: CASRLGPNYGYTF. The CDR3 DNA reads TGTGCCAGCAGACTCGGGCCTAACTATGGCTACACCTTC.

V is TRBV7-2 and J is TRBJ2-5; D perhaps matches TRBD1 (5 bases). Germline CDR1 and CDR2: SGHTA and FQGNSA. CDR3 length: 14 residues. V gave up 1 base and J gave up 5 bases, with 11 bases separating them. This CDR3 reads CASSLGAGPETQYF. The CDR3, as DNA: TGTGCCAGCAGCTTAGGGGCAGGGCCGGAGACCCAGTACTTC.

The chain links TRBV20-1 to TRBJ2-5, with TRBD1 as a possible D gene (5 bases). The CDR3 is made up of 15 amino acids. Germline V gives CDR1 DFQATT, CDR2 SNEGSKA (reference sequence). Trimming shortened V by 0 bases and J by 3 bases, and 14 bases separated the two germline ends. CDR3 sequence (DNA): TGCAGTGCTAGAGATTCTTCAGGGATTGAAGAGACCCAGTACTTC. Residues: CSARDSSGIEETQYF.